This T cell receptor beta chain was captured in a study of blood T cell repertoires in COVID-19. TCRdb's table, derived via immunoSEQ multiplex PCR, lists solely in-frame clones and lacks some. The repertoire consists of about 260,000 clones, with roughly 88% occurring once and the leading ten covering 0.7%. The CDR3 sequence is 15 residues long. The junction had 8 bases not matched to a gene; V was cut back by 0 bases and J by 7 bases. In germline, CDR1 is LNHNV, CDR2 YYDKDF (reference sequence). V is TRBV15 and J is TRBJ2-7; 8 bases match TRBD2. Sample: peripheral blood. This TCR was sampled from a human donor in a cohort sampled during active COVID-19. The CDR3 DNA reads TGTGCCACCAGCAGAGATAGGCGGGGGGCAGGGGAGCAGTACTTC. Protein sequence: CATSRDRRGAGEQYF.